These 14 T cell receptor beta chains originate from one sample sequenced in a study of vaccination effects on CD4 cells after COVID-19. Antigen-specific CD4+ T cells expanded by the ViraFEST assay with viral peptide pools were then sequenced. At the end of 10 days of culture, CD4+ T cells were isolated. Previously uninfected by SARS-CoV-2, the vaccine recipients also showed negative nucleocapsid antibodies. Assay: immunoSEQ multiplex PCR; the TCRdb copy retains only in-frame clones and omits some. The profile shows 70,000 or so clones, about 70% of them singletons. Which antigens these TCRs recognize remains unknown. Sequenced here: CD4+ T cells from PBMCs cultured with HCoV-NL63 spike peptides, sampled before COVID-19 vaccination. The receptors derive from a human donor who received a COVID-19 vaccine.

The chain links TRBV28 to TRBJ1-5, with no clear D. Trimming shortened V by 6 bases and J by 5 bases, and 11 bases separated the two germline ends. The V gene's germline CDR1 is MDHEN and CDR2 SYDVKM. The CDR3 has 13 amino acids. CDR3 sequence reads: CASSPSLYQPQHF. The CDR3 nucleotides are TGTGCCAGCAGCCCAAGCCTATATCAGCCCCAGCATTTT.

The J gene is TRBJ1-2, the V gene TRBV6-1; D is unresolved. The CDR3 runs 13 residues. V dropped 0 bases and J dropped 4 bases, with 6 bases sitting between them. Germline V gene lookup returns CDR1 MNHNS and CDR2 SASEGT. CDR3 in DNA: TGTGCCAGCAGTGAAGCGGCAGGCTATGGCTACACCTTC. Translated, it gives CASSEAAGYGYTF.

This sequence joins TRBV24-1 and TRBJ2-3, with D perhaps matching TRBD1 (6 bases). V was trimmed by 4 bases and J by 3 bases, leaving 13 bases between them. CDR1 and CDR2 (germline): KGHDR, SFDVKD. There are 15 residues in the CDR3. The CDR3 here is CATSDTGIGTDTQYF. As DNA, the CDR3 is TGTGCCACCAGTGACACAGGGATAGGAACAGATACGCAGTATTTT.

The rearrangement links TRBV5-4 to TRBJ2-3; the D call may be TRBD1 or TRBD2 (5 bases each). Trimming removed 4 bases at V and 4 bases at J, with 13 bases between. Germline V gives CDR1 SGHNT, CDR2 YYREEE (reference sequence). The CDR3 is 14 residues long. CDR3: CASSPGPISDTQYF. The CDR3 nucleotides are TGTGCCAGCAGCCCGGGACCGATCTCAGATACGCAGTATTTT. Looking up the rest from reference TRBV5-4 and TRBJ2-3 gives the full variable domain: ETGVTQSPTHLIKTRGQQVTLRCSSQSGHNTVSWYQQALGQGPQFIFQYYREEENGRGNFPPRFSGLQFPNYSSELNVNALELDDSALYLCASSPGPISDTQYFGPGTRLTVL.

The rearrangement joins TRBV3-1 (or the pseudogene TRBV3-2) to TRBJ1-2, with TRBD1 matching 7 bases. V dropped 9 bases and J dropped 8; count of bases not matched to a gene: 12. The CDR3 length is 13 residues. Per germline, CDR1 LGHDT and CDR2 YNNKEL (reference sequence). DNA of the CDR3: TGTGCCAGTCAACTCAGGCAGGGGGTAGGCTACACCTTC. Translation gives CASQLRQGVGYTF.

In this sample, this clone turned up a few times. The chain carries TRBV12-3 or TRBV12-4 and TRBJ1-2; D perhaps matches TRBD1 (5 bases). The CDR3 runs to 13 residues. V lost 1 base and J 2 bases, leaving 5 bases between the germline ends. This CDR3 is CASSLGQNYGYTF. The CDR3 bases are TGTGCCAGCAGTTTAGGACAGAACTATGGCTACACCTTC.

This clone was recorded once. The chain is built from TRBV12-5 and TRBJ1-5; D is unresolved. CDR3 size: 12 residues. Germline CDR1 LGHNT, CDR2 FRNRAP. Trimming shortened V by 1 base and J by 4 bases, and 2 bases separated the two germline ends. CDR3 in amino acids: CASGLANQPQHF. CDR3 DNA sequence: TGTGCTAGTGGTTTGGCAAATCAGCCCCAGCATTTT.

This rearrangement joins TRBV28 to TRBJ2-1, with 11 bases lining up with TRBD2. The CDR3 covers 15 residues. Trimming removed 6 bases from V and 5 bases from J; junction bases left unmatched: 6. Germline V lookup: CDR1 MDHEN, CDR2 SYDVKM. CDR3 DNA sequence: TGTGCCAGCAGCCCTACTAGCGGGGGTAACAATGAGCAGTTCTTC. Translated: CASSPTSGGNNEQFF.

The CDR3 DNA sequence: TGTGCCAGCAGCCTCACTAGCGGGGGGGCAGAGACCCAGTACTTC. It encodes CASSLTSGGAETQYF. The chain is built from TRBV7-2 and TRBJ2-5; 13 bases line up with TRBD2. The germline V gene has CDR1 SGHTA and CDR2 FQGNSA. The ends lost 5 bases at V and 4 bases at J; junction bases unmatched: 4. The length of the CDR3 is 15 residues.

This clone was recorded once. This chain links TRBV9 with TRBJ2-3; D might be TRBD2 (6 bases). In germline, CDR1 is SGDLS, CDR2 YYNGEE. Trimming shortened V by 3 bases and J by 7 bases, and 18 bases separated the two germline ends. The CDR3 has 15 amino acids. CDR3 loop: CASSETGTGLYTQYF. Here the CDR3 DNA reads TGTGCCAGCAGCGAGACCGGGACGGGACTCTATACGCAGTATTTT.

V and J are TRBV7-2 and TRBJ1-5, with no clear D. V shed 2 bases and J shed 3 bases, with 17 bases lying between them. Looked up from germline, CDR1 is SGHTA and CDR2 is FQGNSA. CDR3 length: 17 residues. The DNA for the CDR3 is TGTGCCAGCAGCTTAAGAGTGCTCTCGGGGTCCAATCAGCCCCAGCATTTT. It yields the protein CASSLRVLSGSNQPQHF. The full variable domain, rest sourced from reference TRBV7-2 and TRBJ1-5, is GAGVSQSPSNKVTEKGKDVELRCDPISGHTALYWYRQSLGQGLEFLIYFQGNSAPDKSGLPSDRFSAERTGGSVSTLTIQRTQQEDSAVYLCASSLRVLSGSNQPQHFGDGTRLSIL.

This clone was detected only a few times. The chain is built from TRBV6-5 and TRBJ1-2; no reliable D call. The CDR3 is made up of 14 amino acids. V was trimmed by 0 bases and J by 6 bases, leaving 11 bases between them. Germline CDR1 reads MNHEY; CDR2 reads SVGAGI. The CDR3 DNA is TGTGCCAGCAGTTACTCGACACGTAAGGATGGCTACACCTTC. This translates into CASSYSTRKDGYTF.

This clone has more than one count but fewer than ten. In DNA form, the CDR3 reads TGTGCCAGCAGCGTAGACCAGGGGGGACCCCTCCACTTT. Translated, it gives CASSVDQGGPLHF. This chain connects TRBV9 to TRBJ1-6; the match to TRBD1 covers 7 bases. The germline V gene has CDR1 SGDLS and CDR2 YYNGEE. V was pared by 0 bases and J by 12 bases, with 3 bases of the junction left unmatched. This CDR3 contains 13 residues.

The rearrangement joins TRBV3-1 (or the pseudogene TRBV3-2) to TRBJ1-4; TRBD1 might be the D (6 bases). Germline V gives CDR1 LGHDT, CDR2 YNNKEL (reference sequence). The CDR3 length is 11 residues. V lost 6 bases, J lost 10 bases, and 9 bases lay in between. CDR3 in DNA: TGTGCCAGCAGACAGGGAGGAAAACTGTTTTTT. This encodes CASRQGGKLFF.